This T cell receptor (beta chain) is from a study of shared clonotypes between healthy human individuals. Study details: With ages of 18 to 49, the donors were two women and a few men. The study's findings and limits: It was observed that 5% to 6% of naive CD4 clonotypes were shared across four donors.

Details on this clone: Antigen unknown.

The germline V gene encodes CDR1 SQVTM and CDR2 ANQGSEA. V was shortened by 6 bases and J by 8 bases, with 14 bases between the two germline ends. The CDR3 consists of 12 residues. Deep-level running was used for the assay. The material for each subset, its genomic DNA, was split evenly across several immunoSEQ plates. Libraries were prepared by immunoSEQ multiplex PCR; TCRdb keeps only in-frame clonotypes and omits some of them. The sample has approximately 1.9 million clones; just over 90% are singletons. In the naive CD8 group, cells lacked CD45RO and were positively selected for CCR7, so terminally differentiated effector memory CD45RA+ cells were left out.

This clonotype was sampled from a man younger than 35 in good health. Some clones in this sample may be carry-over from other donors' samples. The chain has TRBV29-1 and TRBJ2-1; D is ambiguous. Sequencing input: naive CD8+ T cells from PBMCs. The CDR3 sequence: CSVLDPADEQFF. The CDR3 nucleotides read TGCAGCGTGCTCGATCCCGCCGATGAGCAGTTCTTC.